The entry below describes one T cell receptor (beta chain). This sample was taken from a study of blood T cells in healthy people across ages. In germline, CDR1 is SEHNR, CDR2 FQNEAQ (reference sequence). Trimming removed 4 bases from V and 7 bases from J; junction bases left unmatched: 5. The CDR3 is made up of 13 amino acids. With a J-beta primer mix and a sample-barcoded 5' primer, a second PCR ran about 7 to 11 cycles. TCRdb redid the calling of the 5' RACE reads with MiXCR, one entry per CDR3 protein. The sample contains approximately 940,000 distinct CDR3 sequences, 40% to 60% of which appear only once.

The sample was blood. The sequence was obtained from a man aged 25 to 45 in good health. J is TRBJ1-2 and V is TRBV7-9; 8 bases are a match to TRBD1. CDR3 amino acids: CASSSGTGRGYTF. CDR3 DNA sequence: TGTGCCAGCAGCTCCGGGACAGGCCGTGGCTACACCTTC.